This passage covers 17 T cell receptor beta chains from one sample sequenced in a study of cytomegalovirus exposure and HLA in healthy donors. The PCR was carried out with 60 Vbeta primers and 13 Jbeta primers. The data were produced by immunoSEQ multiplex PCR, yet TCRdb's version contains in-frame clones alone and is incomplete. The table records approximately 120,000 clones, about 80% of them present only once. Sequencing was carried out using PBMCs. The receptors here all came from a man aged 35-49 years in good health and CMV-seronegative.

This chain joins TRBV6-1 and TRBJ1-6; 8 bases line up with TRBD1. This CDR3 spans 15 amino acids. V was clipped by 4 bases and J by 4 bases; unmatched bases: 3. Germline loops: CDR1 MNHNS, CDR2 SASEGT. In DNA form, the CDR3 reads TGTGCCAGCAGTGGGGGACAGGTGTATAATTCACCCCTCCACTTT. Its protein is CASSGGQVYNSPLHF.

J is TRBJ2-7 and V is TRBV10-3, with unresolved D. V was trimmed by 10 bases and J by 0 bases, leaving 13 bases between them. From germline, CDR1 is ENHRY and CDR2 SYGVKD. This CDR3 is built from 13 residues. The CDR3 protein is CATHQEDSYEQYF. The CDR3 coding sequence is TGTGCCACCCACCAAGAGGACTCCTACGAGCAGTACTTC.

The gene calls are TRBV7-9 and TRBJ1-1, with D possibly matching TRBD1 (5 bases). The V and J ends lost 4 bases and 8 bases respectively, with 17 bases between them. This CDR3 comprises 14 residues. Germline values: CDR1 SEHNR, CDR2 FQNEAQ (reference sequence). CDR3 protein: CASSSPEGQGEAFF. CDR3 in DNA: TGTGCCAGCAGCTCCCCTGAAGGGCAGGGAGAAGCTTTCTTT. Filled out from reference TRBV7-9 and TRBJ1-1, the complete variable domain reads DTGVSQNPRHKITKRGQNVTFRCDPISEHNRLYWYRQTLGQGPEFLTYFQNEAQLEKSRLLSDRFSAERPKGSFSTLEIQRTEQGDSAMYLCASSSPEGQGEAFFGQGTRLTVV.

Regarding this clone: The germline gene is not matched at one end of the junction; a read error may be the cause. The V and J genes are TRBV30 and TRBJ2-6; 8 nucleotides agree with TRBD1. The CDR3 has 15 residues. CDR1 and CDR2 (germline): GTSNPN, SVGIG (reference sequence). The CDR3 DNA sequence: TGTGCCCACCTGACAGGGGCGACTGGGGCCAACGGCCTGACTTTC. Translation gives CAHLTGATGANGLTF. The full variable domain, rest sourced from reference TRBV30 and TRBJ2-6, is SQTIHQWPATLVQPVGSPLSLECTVEGTSNPNLYWYRQAAGRGLQLLFYSVGIGQISSEVPQNLSASRPQDRQFILSSKKLLLSDSGFYLCAHLTGATGANGLTFGAGSRLTVL.

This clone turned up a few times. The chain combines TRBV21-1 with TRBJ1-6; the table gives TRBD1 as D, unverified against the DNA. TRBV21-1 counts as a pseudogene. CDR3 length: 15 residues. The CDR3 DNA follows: TGTGCCAGCAGCAAACCCCGACAGAATAATTCACCCCTCCACTTT. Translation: CASSKPRQNNSPLHF.

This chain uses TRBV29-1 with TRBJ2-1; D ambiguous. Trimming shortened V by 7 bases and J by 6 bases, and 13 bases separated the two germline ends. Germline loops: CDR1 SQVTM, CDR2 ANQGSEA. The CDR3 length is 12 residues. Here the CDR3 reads CSAERSGNEQFF. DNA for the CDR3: TGCAGCGCCGAGAGGTCCGGCAATGAGCAGTTCTTC.

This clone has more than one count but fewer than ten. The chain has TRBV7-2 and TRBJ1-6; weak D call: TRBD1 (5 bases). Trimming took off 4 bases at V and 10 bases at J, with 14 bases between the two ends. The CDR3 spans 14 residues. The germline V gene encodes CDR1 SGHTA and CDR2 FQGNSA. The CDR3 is CASSYPQAGSPLHF. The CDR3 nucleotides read TGTGCCAGCAGCTATCCCCAGGCAGGGTCACCCCTCCACTTT.

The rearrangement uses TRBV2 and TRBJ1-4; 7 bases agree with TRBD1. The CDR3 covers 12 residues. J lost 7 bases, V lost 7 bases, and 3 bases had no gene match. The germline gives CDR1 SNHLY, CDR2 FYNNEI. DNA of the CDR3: TGTGCCAGCAACAGGGGCGGTGAAAAACTGTTTTTT. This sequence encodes CASNRGGEKLFF.

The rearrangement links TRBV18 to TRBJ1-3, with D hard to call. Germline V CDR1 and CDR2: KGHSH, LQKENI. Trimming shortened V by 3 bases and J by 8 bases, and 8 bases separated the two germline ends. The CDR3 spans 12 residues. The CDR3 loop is CASSPREDTIYF. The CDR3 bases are TGTGCCAGCTCACCTAGGGAGGACACCATATATTTT.

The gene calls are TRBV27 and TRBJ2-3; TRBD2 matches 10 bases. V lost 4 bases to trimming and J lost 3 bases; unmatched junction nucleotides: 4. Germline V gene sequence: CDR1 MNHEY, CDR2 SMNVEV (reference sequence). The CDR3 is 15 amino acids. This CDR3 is CASSYSTSGTDTQYF. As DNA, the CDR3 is TGTGCCAGCAGTTACTCGACTAGCGGGACAGATACGCAGTATTTT.

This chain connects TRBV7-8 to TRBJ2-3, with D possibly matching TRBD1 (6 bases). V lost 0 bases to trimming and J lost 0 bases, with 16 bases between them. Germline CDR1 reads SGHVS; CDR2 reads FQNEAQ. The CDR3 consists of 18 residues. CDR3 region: CASSLAFATGSSTDTQYF. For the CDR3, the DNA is TGTGCCAGCAGCTTAGCGTTCGCGACAGGCTCTAGCACAGATACGCAGTATTTT.

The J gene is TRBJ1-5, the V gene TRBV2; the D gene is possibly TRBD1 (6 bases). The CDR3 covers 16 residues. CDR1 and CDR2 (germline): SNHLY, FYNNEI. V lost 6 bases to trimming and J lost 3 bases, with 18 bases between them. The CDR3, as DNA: TGTGCCAGCAGACAGGGCCGGAACTACCCCAATCAGCCCCAGCATTTT. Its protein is CASRQGRNYPNQPQHF.

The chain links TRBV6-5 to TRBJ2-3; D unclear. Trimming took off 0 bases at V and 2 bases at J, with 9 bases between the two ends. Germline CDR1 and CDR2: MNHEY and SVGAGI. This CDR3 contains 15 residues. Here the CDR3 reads CASSYSVTPTDTQYF. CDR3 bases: TGTGCCAGCAGTTACTCGGTCACTCCCACAGATACGCAGTATTTT.

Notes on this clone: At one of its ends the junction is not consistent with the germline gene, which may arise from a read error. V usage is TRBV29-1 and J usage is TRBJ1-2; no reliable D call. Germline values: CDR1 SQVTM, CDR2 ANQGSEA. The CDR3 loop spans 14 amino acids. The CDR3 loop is CSVEDFRGLDGYTF. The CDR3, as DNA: TGCAGCGTCGAAGATTTTCGAGGGTTAGACGGCTACACCTTC.

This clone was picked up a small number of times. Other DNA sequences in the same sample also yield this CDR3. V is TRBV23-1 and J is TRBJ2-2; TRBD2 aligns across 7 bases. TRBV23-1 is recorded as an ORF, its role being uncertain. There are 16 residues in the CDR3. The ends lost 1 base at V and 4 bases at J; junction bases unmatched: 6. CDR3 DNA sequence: TGCGCCAGCAGTCAATGGGAGGGAAGGGTCACCGGGGAGCTGTTTTTT. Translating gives CASSQWEGRVTGELFF.

CDR3 nucleotides: TGCGCCAGCAGCCCGTTGGCGGGGGGGCCAACCGGGGAGCTGTTTTTT. As protein: CASSPLAGGPTGELFF. J is TRBJ2-2 and V is TRBV5-1, with TRBD2 matching over 9 bases. Germline trimming cut 4 bases from V and 5 bases from J; bases unmatched to any gene: 9. CDR1 SGHRS and CDR2 YFSETQ come from the germline V gene. The CDR3 is 16 amino acids. The complete variable domain, with remaining parts taken from reference TRBV5-1 and TRBJ2-2, reads KAGVTQTPRYLIKTRGQQVTLSCSPISGHRSVSWYQQTPGQGLQFLFEYFSETQRNKGNFPGRFSGRQFSNSRSEMNVSTLELGDSALYLCASSPLAGGPTGELFFGEGSRLTVL.

The CDR3 sequence is CASSLRDRGSHEQYF. CDR3 in DNA: TGTGCCAGCAGCCTCCGGGACAGGGGATCACACGAGCAGTACTTC. J is TRBJ2-5 and V is TRBV6-5; TRBD1 aligns across 10 bases. TRBJ2-7 explains the end of the DNA better; the J call may be wrong. Germline CDR1 MNHEY, CDR2 SVGAGI. CDR3 length equals 15 residues.